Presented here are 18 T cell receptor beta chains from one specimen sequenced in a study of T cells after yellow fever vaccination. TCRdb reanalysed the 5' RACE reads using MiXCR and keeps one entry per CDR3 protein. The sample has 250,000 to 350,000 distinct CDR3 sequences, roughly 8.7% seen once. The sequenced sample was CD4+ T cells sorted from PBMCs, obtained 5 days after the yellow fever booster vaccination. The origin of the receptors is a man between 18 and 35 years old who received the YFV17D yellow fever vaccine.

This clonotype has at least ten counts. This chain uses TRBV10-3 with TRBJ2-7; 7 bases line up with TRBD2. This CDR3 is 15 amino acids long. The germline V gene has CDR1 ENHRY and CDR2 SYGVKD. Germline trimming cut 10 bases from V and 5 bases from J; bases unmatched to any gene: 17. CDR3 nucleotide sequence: TGTGCCACCCACCATCTGAGGGAGGGAGGACACGAGCAGTACTTC. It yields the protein CATHHLREGGHEQYF.

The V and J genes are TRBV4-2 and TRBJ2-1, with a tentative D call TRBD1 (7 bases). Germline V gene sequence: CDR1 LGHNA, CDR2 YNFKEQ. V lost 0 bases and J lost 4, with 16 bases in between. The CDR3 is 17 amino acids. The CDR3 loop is CASSQDRAGGLYNEQFF. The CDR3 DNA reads TGTGCCAGCAGCCAAGATCGGGCAGGGGGACTTTACAATGAGCAGTTCTTC.

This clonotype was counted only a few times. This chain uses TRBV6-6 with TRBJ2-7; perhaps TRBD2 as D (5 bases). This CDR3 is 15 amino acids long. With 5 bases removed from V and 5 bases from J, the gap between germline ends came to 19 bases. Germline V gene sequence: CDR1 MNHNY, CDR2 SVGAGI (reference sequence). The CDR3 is CASSSLYRASNEQYF. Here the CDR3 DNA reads TGTGCCAGCAGTAGTTTGTATAGGGCTAGCAACGAGCAGTACTTC.

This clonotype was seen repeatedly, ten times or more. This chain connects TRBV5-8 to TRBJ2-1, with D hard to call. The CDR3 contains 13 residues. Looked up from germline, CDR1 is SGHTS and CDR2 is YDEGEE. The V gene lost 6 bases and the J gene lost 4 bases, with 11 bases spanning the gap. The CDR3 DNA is TGTGCCAGCACCATGGGGATATACAATGAGCAGTTCTTC. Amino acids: CASTMGIYNEQFF.

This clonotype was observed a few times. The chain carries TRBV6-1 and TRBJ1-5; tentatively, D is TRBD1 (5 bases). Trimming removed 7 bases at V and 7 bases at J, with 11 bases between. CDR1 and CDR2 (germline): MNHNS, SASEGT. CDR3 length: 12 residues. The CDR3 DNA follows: TGTGCCAGCAAGGGGAGCGGCCAGCCCCAGCATTTT. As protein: CASKGSGQPQHF.

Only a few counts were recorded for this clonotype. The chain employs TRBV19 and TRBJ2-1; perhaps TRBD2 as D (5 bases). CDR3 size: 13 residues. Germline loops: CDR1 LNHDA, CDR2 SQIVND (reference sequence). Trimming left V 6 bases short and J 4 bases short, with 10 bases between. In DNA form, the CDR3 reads TGTGCCAGTAGAAGCCTAGCTTACAATGAGCAGTTCTTC. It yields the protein CASRSLAYNEQFF. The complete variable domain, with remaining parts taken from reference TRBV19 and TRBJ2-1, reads DGGITQSPKYLFRKEGQNVTLSCEQNLNHDAMYWYRQDPGQGLRLIYYSQIVNDFQKGDIAEGYSVSREKKESFPLTVTSAQKNPTAFYLCASRSLAYNEQFFGPGTRLTVL.

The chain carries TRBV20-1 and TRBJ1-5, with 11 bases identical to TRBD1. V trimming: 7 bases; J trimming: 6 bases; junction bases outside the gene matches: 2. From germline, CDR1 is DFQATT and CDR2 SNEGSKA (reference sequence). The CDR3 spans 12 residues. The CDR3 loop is CSVGTGGQPQHF. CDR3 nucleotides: TGCAGTGTCGGGACAGGGGGTCAGCCCCAGCATTTT.

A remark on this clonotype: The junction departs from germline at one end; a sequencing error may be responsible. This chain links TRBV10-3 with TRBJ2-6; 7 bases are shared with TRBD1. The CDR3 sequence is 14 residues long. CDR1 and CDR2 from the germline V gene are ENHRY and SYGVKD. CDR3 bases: TGTGCCACCCATGAGGGTACAGGGGCCTACGTCCTGACTTTC. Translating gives CATHEGTGAYVLTF.

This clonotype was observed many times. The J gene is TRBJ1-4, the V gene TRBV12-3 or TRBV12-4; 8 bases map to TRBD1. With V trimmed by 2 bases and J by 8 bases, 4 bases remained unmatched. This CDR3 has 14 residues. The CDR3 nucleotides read TGTGCCAGCAGTTTACAGGGGGCGCGGGAAAAACTGTTTTTT. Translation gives CASSLQGAREKLFF.

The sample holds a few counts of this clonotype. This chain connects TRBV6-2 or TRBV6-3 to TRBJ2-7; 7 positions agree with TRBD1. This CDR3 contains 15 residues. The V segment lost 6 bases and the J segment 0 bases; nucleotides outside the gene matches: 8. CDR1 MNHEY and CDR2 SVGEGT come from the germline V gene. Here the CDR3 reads CASRRHTGDSYEQYV. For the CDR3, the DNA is TGTGCCAGCAGACGCCACACAGGGGACTCCTACGAGCAGTACGTC.

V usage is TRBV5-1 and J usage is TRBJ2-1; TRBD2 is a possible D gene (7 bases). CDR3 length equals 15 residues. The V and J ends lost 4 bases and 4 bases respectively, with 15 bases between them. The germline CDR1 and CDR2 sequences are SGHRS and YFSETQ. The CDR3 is CASSRGAGRYNEQFF. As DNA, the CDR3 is TGCGCCAGCAGCCGGGGGGCGGGAAGATACAATGAGCAGTTCTTC.

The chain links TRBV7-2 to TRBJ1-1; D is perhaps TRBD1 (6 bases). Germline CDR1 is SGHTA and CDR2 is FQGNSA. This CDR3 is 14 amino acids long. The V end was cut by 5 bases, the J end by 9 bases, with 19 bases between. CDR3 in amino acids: CASSPVWGGGKAFF. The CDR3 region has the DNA TGTGCCAGCAGCCCAGTTTGGGGGGGCGGTAAAGCTTTCTTT.

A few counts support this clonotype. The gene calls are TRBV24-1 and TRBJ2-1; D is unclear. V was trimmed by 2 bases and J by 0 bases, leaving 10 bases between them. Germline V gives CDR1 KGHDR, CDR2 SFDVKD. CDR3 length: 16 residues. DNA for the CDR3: TGTGCCACCAGTGATTCCAGTGGCAGCTCCTACAATGAGCAGTTCTTC. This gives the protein CATSDSSGSSYNEQFF.

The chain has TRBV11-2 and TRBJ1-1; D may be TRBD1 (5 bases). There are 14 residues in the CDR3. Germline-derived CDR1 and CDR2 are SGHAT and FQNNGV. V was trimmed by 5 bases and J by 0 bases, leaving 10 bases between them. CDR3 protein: CASSRRGVNTEAFF. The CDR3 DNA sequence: TGTGCCAGCAGCCGTCGGGGGGTGAACACTGAAGCTTTCTTT.

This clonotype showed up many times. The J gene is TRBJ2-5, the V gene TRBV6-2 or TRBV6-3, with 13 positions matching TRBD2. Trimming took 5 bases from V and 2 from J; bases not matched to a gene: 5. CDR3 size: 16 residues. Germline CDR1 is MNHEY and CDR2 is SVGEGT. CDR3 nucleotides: TGTGCCAGCAGTATGACTAGCGGGGGGTTTCAAGAGACCCAGTACTTC. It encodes CASSMTSGGFQETQYF.

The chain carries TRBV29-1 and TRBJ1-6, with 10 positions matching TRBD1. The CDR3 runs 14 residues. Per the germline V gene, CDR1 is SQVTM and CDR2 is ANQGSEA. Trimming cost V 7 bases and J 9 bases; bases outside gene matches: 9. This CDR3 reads CSARQGAQGSPLHF. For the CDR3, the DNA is TGCAGCGCACGACAGGGGGCGCAAGGTTCACCCCTCCACTTT.

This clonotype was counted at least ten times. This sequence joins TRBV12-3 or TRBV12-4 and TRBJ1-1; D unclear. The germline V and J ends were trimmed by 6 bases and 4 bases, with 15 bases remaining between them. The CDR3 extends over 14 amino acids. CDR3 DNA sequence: TGTGCCAGCAGGCCTCGGGAGGTGGGCACTGAAGCTTTCTTT. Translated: CASRPREVGTEAFF.

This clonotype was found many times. The CDR3, as DNA: TGTGCCAGCAGCTTGGCCTTTTACAGGGTCAATCAGCCCCAGCATTTT. Its protein is CASSLAFYRVNQPQHF. The rearrangement uses TRBV5-5 and TRBJ1-5; tentative D call: TRBD1 (6 bases). Germline CDR1 and CDR2: SGHKS and YYEKEE (reference sequence). CDR3 length: 16 residues. V shed 0 bases and J shed 3 bases, with 13 bases lying between them.